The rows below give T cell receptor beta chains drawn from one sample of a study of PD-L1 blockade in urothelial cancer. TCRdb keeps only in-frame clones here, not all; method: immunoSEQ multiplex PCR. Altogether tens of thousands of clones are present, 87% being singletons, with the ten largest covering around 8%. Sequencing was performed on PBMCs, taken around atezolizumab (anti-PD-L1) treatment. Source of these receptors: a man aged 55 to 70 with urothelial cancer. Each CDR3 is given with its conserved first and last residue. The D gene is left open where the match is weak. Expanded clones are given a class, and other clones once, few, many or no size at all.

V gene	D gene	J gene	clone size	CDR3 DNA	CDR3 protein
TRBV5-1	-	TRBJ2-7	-	TGCGCCAGCAGCAAACAGGGAACCTACGAGCAGTACTTC	CASSKQGTYEQYF
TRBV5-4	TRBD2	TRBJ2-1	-	TGTGCCAGCAGCTTGGGGGCTAGCGGGGGGTACAATGAGCAGTTCTTC	CASSLGASGGYNEQFF
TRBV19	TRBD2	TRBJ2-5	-	TGTGCCAGTAGTGTGCGGGGGACGCGAGAGACCCAGTACTTC	CASSVRGTRETQYF
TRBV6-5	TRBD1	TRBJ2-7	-	TGTGCCAGCAGTTACTCGGCCAGGGGGCACTACGAGCAGTACTTC	CASSYSARGHYEQYF
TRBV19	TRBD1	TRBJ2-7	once	TGTGCCAGTAGTATCACAGGGGGCACCTACGAGCAGTACTTC	CASSITGGTYEQYF
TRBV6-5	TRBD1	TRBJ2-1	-	TGTGCCAGCAGTCGAGGACAGGGGGCTTACAATGAGCAGTTCTTC	CASSRGQGAYNEQFF
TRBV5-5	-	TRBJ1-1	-	TGTGCCAGCAGCTTACAAAACAGGAACACTGAAGCTTTCTTT	CASSLQNRNTEAFF
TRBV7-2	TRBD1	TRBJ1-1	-	TGTGCCAGTACCGGACAGGTAAATATGAACACTGAAGCTTTCTTT	CASTGQVNMNTEAFF
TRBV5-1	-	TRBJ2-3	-	TGCGCCAGCAGCTTGGCTTACGGTAGAGATACGCAGTATTTT	CASSLAYGRDTQYF
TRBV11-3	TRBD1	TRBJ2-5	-	TGTGCCAGCAGTACCGGGACAGGGGAAGAGACCCAGTACTTC	CASSTGTGEETQYF
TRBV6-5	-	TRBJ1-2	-	TGTGCCAGCAGTCGGGACAAGACTAACTATGGCTACACCTTC	CASSRDKTNYGYTF
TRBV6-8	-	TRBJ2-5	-	TGTGCCGGTCATACAGTCCAAGAGACCCAGTACTTC	CAGHTVQETQYF
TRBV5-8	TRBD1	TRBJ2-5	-	TGTGCCAGCAGCTTGGACAGCACAGGGGCGGAGACCCAGTACTTC	CASSLDSTGAETQYF
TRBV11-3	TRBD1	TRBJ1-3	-	TGTGCCAGCAGCGATATACCCGGGACAGGGGGTTTCTTCTCTGGAAACACCATATATTTT	CASSDIPGTGGFFSGNTIYF
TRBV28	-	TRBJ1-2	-	TGTGCCAGCAGTTTGTCGACCGACGCAGGCTATGGCTACACCTTC	CASSLSTDAGYGYTF
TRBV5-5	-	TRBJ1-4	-	TGTGCCAGCAGCCAGGGAACTAATGAAAAACTGTTTTTT	CASSQGTNEKLFF
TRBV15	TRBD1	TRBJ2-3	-	TGTGCCACCAGCCGAAGGACAGGGCTAGGCACCGATACGCAGTATTTT	CATSRRTGLGTDTQYF
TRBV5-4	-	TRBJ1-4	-	TGTGCCAGCAGCTCAACCCAGGAAGGACCGGGGGAAAAACTGTTTTTT	CASSSTQEGPGEKLFF
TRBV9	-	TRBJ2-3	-	TGTGCCAGCAGCCCTCAGGGGGGTCATAGCACAGATACGCAGTATTTT	CASSPQGGHSTDTQYF
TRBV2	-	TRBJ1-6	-	TGTGCCAGCAGTGAAGTTGCGAATTCACCCCTCCACTTT	CASSEVANSPLHF